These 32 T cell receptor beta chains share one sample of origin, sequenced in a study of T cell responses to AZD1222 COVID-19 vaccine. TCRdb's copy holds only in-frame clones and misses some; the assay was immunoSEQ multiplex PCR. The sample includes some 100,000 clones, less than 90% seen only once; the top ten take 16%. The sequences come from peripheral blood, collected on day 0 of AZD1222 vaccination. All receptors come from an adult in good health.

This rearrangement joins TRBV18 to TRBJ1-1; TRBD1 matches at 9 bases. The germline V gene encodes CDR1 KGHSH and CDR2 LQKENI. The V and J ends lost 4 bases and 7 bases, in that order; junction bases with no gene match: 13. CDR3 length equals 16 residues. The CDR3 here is CASSLMDRGVRDEAFF. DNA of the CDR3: TGTGCCAGCTCACTAATGGACAGGGGAGTTCGGGATGAAGCTTTCTTT.

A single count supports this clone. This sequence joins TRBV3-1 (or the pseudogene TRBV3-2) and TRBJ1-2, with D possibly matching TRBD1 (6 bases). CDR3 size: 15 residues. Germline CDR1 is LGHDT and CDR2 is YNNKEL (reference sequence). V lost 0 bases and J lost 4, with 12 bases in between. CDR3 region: CASSQDRGSGYGYTF. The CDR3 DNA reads TGTGCCAGCAGCCAAGATAGGGGGTCGGGCTATGGCTACACCTTC.

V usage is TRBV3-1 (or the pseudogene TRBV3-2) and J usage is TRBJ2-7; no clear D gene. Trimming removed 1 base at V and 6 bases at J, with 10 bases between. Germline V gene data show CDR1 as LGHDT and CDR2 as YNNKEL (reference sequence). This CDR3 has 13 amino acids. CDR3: CASSQGHSPEQYF. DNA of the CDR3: TGTGCCAGCAGCCAAGGTCACAGTCCCGAGCAGTACTTC.

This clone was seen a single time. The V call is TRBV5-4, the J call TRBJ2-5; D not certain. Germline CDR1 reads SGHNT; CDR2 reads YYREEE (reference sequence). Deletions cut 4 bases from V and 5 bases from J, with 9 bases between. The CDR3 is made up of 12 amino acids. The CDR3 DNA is TGTGCCAGCAGCCGACCCTGGGAGACCCAGTACTTC. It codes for CASSRPWETQYF.

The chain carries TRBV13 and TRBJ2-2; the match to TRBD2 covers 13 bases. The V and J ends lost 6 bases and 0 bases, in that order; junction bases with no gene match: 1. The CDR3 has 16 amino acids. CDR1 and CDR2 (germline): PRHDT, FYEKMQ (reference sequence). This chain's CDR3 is CASRGLAGTNTGELFF. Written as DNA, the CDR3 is TGTGCCAGCAGGGGACTAGCGGGGACGAACACCGGGGAGCTGTTTTTT.

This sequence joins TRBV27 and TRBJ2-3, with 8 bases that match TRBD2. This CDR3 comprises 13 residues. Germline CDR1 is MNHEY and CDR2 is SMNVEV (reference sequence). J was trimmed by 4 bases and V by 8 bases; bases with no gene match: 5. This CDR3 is CASGGLVSDTQYF. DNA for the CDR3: TGTGCCAGCGGGGGACTAGTCTCAGATACGCAGTATTTT.

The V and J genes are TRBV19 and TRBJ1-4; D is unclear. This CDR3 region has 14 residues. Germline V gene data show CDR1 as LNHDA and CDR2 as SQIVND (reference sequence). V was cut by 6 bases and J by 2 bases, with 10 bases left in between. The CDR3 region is CASSALSTNEKLFF. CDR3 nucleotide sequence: TGTGCCAGTAGCGCCTTGAGCACTAATGAAAAACTGTTTTTT.

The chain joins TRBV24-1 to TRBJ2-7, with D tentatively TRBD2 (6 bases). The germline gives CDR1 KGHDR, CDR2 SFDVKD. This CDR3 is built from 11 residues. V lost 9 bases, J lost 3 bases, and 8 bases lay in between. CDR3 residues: CATSGGYEQYF. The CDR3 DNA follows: TGTGCCACCTCCGGGGGCTACGAGCAGTACTTC.

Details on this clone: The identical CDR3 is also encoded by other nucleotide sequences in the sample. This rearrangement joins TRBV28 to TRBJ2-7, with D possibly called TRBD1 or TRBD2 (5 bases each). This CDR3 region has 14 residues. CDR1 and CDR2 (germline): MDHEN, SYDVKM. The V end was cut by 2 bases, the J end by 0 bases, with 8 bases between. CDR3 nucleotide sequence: TGTGCCAGCAGTTTAGGGGGTAGCTCCTACGAGCAGTACTTC. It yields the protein CASSLGGSSYEQYF.

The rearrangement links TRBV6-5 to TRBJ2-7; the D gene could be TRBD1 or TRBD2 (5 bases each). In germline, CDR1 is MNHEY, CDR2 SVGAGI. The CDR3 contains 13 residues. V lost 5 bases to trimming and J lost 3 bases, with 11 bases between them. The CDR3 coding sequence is TGTGCCAGCAGTCTCCTGGGGGACTACGAGCAGTACTTC. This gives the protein CASSLLGDYEQYF.

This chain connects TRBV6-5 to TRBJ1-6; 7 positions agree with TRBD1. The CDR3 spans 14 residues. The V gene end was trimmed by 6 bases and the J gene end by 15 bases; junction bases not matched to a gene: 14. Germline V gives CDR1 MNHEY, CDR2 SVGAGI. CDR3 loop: CASRPGQSSLDLHF. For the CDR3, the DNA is TGTGCCAGCAGGCCGGGACAGTCCAGCTTGGACCTCCACTTT.

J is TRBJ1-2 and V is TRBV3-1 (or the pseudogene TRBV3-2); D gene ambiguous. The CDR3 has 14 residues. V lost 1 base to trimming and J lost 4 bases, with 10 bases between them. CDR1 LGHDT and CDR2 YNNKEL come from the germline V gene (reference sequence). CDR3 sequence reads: CASSQVVQSYGYTF. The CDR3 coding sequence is TGTGCCAGCAGCCAAGTTGTACAGAGCTATGGCTACACCTTC.

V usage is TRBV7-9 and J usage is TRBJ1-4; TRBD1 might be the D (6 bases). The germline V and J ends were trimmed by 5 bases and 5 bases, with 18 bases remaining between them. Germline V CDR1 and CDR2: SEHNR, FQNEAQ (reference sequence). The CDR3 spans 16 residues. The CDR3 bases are TGTGCCAGCAGCCCCGCGGCCGGGACAATGAATGAAAAACTGTTTTTT. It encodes CASSPAAGTMNEKLFF.

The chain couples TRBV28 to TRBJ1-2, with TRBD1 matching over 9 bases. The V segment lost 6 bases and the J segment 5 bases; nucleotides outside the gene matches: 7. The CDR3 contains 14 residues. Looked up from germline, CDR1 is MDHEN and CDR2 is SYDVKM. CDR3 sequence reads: CASREGQGHYGYTF. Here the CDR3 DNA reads TGTGCCAGCAGAGAGGGACAGGGTCATTATGGCTACACCTTC.

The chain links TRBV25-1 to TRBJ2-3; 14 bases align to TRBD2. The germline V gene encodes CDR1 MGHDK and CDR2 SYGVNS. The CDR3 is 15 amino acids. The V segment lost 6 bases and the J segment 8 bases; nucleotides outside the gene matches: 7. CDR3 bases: TGTGCCAGCAGCGGGACTAGCGGGAGTGGCGGTACGCAGTATTTT. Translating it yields CASSGTSGSGGTQYF.

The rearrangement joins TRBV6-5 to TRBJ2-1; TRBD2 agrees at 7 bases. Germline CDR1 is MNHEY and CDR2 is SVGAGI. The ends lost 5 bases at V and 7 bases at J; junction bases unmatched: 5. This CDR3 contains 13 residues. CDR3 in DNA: TGTGCCAGCAGTCCACCGGGACTAAATGAGCAGTTCTTC. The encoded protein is CASSPPGLNEQFF.

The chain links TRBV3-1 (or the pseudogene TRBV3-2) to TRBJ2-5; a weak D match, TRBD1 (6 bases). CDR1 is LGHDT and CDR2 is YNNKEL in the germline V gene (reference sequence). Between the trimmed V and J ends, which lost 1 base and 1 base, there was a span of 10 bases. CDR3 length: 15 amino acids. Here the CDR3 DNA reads TGTGCCAGCAGCCAAGCGAGAGGGGGCCAAGAGACCCAGTACTTC. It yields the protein CASSQARGGQETQYF.

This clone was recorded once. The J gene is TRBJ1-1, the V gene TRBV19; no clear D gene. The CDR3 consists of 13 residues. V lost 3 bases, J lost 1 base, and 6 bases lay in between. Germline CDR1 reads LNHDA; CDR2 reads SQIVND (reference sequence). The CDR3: CASSMSGNTEAFF. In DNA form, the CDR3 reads TGTGCCAGTAGTATGTCAGGGAACACTGAAGCTTTCTTT.

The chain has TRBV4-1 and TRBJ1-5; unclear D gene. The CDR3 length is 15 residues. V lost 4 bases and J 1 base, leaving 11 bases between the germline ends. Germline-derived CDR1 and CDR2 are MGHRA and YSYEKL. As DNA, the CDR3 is TGCGCCAGCAGCCTTTTTGCGGGGAGCAATCAGCCCCAGCATTTT. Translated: CASSLFAGSNQPQHF.

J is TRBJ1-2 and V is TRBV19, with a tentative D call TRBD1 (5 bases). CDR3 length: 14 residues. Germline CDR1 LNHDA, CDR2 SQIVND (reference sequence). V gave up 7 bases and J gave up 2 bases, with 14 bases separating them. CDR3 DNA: TGTGCCAGTACCTCAGGGTACAGCAACTATGGCTACACCTTC. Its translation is CASTSGYSNYGYTF.

Here the CDR3 reads CASSTAYSEQFF. The DNA for the CDR3 is TGTGCCAGCAGTACGGCGTATTCTGAGCAGTTCTTC. This rearrangement joins TRBV28 to TRBJ2-1; D is uncertain. V was trimmed by 5 bases and J by 9 bases, leaving 11 bases between them. The CDR3 consists of 12 residues. Per the germline V gene, CDR1 is MDHEN and CDR2 is SYDVKM.

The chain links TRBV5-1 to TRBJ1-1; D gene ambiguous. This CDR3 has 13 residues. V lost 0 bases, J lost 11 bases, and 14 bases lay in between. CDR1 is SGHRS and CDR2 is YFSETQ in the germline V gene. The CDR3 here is CASSLDPNKRAFF. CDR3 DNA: TGCGCCAGCAGCTTGGACCCTAACAAAAGGGCTTTCTTT.

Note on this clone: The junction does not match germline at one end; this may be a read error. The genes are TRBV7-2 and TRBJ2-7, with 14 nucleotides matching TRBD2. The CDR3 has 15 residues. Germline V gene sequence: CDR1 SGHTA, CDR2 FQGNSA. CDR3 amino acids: CAGSLMGLAGEEQYF. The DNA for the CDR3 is TGTGCCGGCAGCTTAATGGGACTAGCGGGAGAGGAGCAGTACTTC.

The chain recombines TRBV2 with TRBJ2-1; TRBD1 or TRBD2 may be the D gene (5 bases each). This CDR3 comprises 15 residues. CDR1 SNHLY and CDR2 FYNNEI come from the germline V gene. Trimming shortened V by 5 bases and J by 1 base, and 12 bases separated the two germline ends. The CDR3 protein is CASSSRGASYNEQFF. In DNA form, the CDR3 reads TGTGCCAGCAGTTCCCGAGGGGCTTCCTACAATGAGCAGTTCTTC. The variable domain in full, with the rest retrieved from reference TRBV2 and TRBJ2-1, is EPEVTQTPSHQVTQMGQEVILRCVPISNHLYFYWYRQILGQKVEFLVSFYNNEISEKSEIFDDQFSVERPDGSNFTLKIRSTKLEDSAMYFCASSSRGASYNEQFFGPGTRLTVL.

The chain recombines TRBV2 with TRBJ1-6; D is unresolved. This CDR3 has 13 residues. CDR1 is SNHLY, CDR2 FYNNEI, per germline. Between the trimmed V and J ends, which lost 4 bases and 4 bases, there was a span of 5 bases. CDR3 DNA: TGTGCCAGCAGTGTACTTTATAATTCACCCCTCCACTTT. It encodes CASSVLYNSPLHF.

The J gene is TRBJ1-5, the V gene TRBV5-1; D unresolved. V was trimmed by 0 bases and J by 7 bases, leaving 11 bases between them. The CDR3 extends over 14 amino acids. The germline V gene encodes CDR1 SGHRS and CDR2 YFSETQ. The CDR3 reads CASSLGEGVQPQHF. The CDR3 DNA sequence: TGCGCCAGCAGCTTGGGTGAGGGTGTGCAGCCCCAGCATTTT.

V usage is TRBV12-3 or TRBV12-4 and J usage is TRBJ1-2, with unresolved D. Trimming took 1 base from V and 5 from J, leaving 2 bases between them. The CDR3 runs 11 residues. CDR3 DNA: TGTGCCAGCAGTTTAGGTTATGGCTACACCTTC. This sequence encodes CASSLGYGYTF.

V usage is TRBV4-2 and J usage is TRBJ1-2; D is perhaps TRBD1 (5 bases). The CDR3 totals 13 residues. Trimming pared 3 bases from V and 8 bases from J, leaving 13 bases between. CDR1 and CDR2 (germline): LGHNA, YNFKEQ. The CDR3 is CASSQVSGGGYTF. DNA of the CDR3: TGTGCCAGCAGCCAGGTCTCCGGGGGAGGCTACACCTTC.

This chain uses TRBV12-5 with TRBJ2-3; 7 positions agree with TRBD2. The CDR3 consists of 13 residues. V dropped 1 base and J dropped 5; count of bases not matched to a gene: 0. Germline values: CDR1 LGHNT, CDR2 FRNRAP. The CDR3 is CASGLAGGDTQYF. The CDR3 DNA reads TGTGCTAGTGGTTTGGCGGGGGGAGATACGCAGTATTTT.

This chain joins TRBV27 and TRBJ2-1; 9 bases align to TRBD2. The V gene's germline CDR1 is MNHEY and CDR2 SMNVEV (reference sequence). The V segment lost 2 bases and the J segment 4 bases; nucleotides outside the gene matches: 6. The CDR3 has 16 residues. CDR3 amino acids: CASSLTSGRKYNEQFF. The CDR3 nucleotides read TGTGCCAGCAGTTTAACCAGCGGGAGGAAGTACAATGAGCAGTTCTTC.

The CDR3 DNA reads TGTGCCAGCAGCCCAGGGGACGGACTAGCTCTATACGAGCAGTACTTC. Protein product: CASSPGDGLALYEQYF. The rearrangement joins TRBV7-9 to TRBJ2-7; 8 bases map to TRBD2. CDR3 length: 16 amino acids. V was clipped by 5 bases and J by 4 bases; unmatched bases: 13. Germline V gene sequence: CDR1 SEHNR, CDR2 FQNEAQ (reference sequence).

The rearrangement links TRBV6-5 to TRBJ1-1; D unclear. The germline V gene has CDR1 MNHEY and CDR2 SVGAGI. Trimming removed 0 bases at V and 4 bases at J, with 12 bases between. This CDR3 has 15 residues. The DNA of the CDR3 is TGTGCCAGCAGTTACTCGAGGGCGGGCGGCACTGAAGCTTTCTTT. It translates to CASSYSRAGGTEAFF.